This TCR beta chain was found in a study of T-cell reconstitution after alpha-beta-depleted transplantation in children. Preparing the TCRbeta library involved the use of unique molecular identifiers. TCRdb analysed the PCR reads with MiXCR anew, one entry per CDR3 protein. The sample includes around 500,000 distinct CDR3 sequences, approximately 12% of them seen just once. CDR1 and CDR2 (germline): SGHAT, FQNNGV. The CDR3 loop spans 19 amino acids. J gave up 4 bases and V 4 bases, and 16 bases lay outside the gene matches. Sequenced here: PBMCs from the stem cell graft donor, sampled from the stem cell graft. This TCR was recovered from a human donor who donated a stem cell graft to a child with combined immunodeficiency. The chain has TRBV11-2 and TRBJ2-1, with 10 bases identical to TRBD2. Here the CDR3 DNA reads TGTGCCAGCAGCTCCTTATCATCTAGCGGGAGCGGGGCATACAATGAGCAGTTCTTC. As protein: CASSSLSSSGSGAYNEQFF. The whole variable domain, remainder taken from reference TRBV11-2 and TRBJ2-1, is EAGVAQSPRYKIIEKRQSVAFWCNPISGHATLYWYQQILGQGPKLLIQFQNNGVVDDSQLPKDRFSAERLKGVDSTLKIQPAKLEDSAVYLCASSSLSSSGSGAYNEQFFGPGTRLTVL.